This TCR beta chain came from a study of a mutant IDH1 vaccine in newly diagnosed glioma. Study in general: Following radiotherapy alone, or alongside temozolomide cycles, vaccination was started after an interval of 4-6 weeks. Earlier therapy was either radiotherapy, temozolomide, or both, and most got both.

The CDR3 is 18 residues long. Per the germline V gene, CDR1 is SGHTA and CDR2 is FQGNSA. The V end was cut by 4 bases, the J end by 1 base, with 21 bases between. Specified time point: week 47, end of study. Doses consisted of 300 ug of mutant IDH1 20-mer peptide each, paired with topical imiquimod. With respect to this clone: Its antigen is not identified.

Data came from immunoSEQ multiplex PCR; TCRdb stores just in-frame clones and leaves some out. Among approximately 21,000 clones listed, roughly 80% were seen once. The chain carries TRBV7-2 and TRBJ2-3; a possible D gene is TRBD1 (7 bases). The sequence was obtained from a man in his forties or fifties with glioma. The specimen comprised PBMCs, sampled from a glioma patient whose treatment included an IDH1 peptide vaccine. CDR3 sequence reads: CASSSRQGLSFGTDTQYF. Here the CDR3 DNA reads TGTGCCAGCAGCTCTAGACAGGGACTCTCTTTCGGCACAGATACGCAGTATTTT. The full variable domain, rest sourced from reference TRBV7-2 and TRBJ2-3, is GAGVSQSPSNKVTEKGKDVELRCDPISGHTALYWYRQSLGQGLEFLIYFQGNSAPDKSGLPSDRFSAERTGGSVSTLTIQRTQQEDSAVYLCASSSRQGLSFGTDTQYFGPGTRLTVL.